This entry is about one TCR beta chain. The antigen is not known. V lost 5 bases and J lost 1; bases outside the gene matches: 10. Germline loops: CDR1 SGHAT, CDR2 FQNNGV. This CDR3 comprises 16 residues. RNA transcripts gave rise to amplified TCR beta CDR3 regions. In the first-round RT-PCR of the TCR CDR3, the HTBI primer set was used. TCRdb called the multiplex PCR reads again in MiXCR, with one record for every CDR3 protein. The table lists 550,000 to 800,000 distinct CDR3 sequences, around 17% of them singletons. This entry is derived from a study of T cells in Graves' hyperthyroidism and ophthalmopathy. At the level of the study: Peripheral blood was taken when the disease was first diagnosed, before any treatment began.

Study-wide points: Ophthalmopathy was identified by the model a median about six months ahead of onset.

The authors obtained PBMCs from over 8.5 ml of fresh peripheral blood. The chain links TRBV11-2 to TRBJ2-5; 7 positions match TRBD1. The clonotype comes from a man between 18 and 29 years old with Graves' hyperthyroidism. Material: blood. CDR3 in DNA: TGTGCCAGCAGCCCAGAGGAACCAGGGGGCCAAGAGACCCAGTACTTC. Its protein is CASSPEEPGGQETQYF.